Listed below are T cell receptor beta chains from one sample, sequenced in a study of blood T cell repertoires in COVID-19. Assay used: immunoSEQ multiplex PCR; TCRdb lists only in-frame clones, some missing. Among about 180,000 clones listed, about 81% were seen once. The sample comprised peripheral blood. The source is a woman of 80 years or more with COVID-19, enrolled during active disease. Each CDR3 is given without its conserved first and last residue.

length: 10
V: TRBV6-5
CDR3: ASSSQGPEAF

length: 13
V: TRBV4-1
CDR3: ASSQDWTGGNGYT

length: 14
V: TRBV10-3
CDR3: AISESGDTYYNEQF

length: 13
V: TRBV19
CDR3: ASSRANDMNTEAF

length: 13
V: TRBV4-1
CDR3: ASSQLPSGGYEQY

length: 13
V: TRBV5-4
CDR3: ASSHRTSGGETQY

length: 9
V: TRBV12-3/TRBV12-4
CDR3: ASRGLNEQY

length: 12
V: TRBV3-1/TRBV3-2
CDR3: ASRPITGDGKLF

length: 15
V: TRBV19
CDR3: ASNLRWGQQGNQPQH

length: 9
V: TRBV19
CDR3: ASAGISPLH

length: 13
V: TRBV5-1
CDR3: ASSLDRALNTEAF

length: 10
V: TRBV3-1/TRBV3-2
CDR3: ASSLGGNTIY

length: 14
V: TRBV7-2
CDR3: ASSLGSGANTGELF

length: 11
V: TRBV2
CDR3: ASRGDRGNTIY